This T cell receptor (beta chain) was observed in a study of response to subunit inactivated influenza vaccine. Study-wide points: The authors suggested that few new T cells are recruited per seasonal influenza vaccination.

One entry per CDR3 protein results from TCRdb running MiXCR on the RT-PCR reads. The data contain around 200,000 distinct CDR3 sequences, around an eighth of them seen just once; the ten biggest clones take up under 30%. This clonotype was observed a handful of times. Its antigen remains unidentified. Germline CDR1 and CDR2: SGHDT and YYEEEE. Trimming pared 2 bases from V and 5 bases from J, leaving 14 bases between. This CDR3 region has 14 residues. The specimen comprised CD8+ T cells sorted from PBMCs, sampled approximately 5 days after vaccination. The rearrangement links TRBV5-6 to TRBJ2-7, with D perhaps TRBD2 (6 bases). This TCR was recovered from a man aged 45-65 years who received an inactivated influenza vaccine. CDR3 sequence reads: CASSFSSREDEQYF. The CDR3 region has the DNA TGTGCCAGCAGCTTTTCCTCCAGGGAGGACGAGCAGTACTTC.